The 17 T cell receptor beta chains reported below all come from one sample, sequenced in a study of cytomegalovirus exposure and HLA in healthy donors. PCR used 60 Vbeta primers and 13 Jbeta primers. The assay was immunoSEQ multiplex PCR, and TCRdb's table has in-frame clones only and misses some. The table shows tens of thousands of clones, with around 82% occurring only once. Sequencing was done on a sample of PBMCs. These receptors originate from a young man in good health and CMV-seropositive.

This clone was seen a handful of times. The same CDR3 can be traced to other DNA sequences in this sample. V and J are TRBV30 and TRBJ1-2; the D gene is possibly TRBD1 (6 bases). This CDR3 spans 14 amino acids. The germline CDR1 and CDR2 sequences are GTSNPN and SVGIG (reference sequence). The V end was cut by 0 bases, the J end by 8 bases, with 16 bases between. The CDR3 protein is CAWSVLGGGGGYTF. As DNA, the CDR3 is TGTGCCTGGAGTGTACTGGGGGGCGGGGGCGGCTACACCTTC.

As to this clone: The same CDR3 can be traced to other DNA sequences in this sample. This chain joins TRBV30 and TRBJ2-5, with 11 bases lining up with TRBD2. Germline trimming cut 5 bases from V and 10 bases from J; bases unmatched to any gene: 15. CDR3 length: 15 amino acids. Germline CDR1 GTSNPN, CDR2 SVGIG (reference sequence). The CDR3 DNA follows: TGTGCCTGGCAAGTGACTAGCGGGGCGGCTTATGGCCAGTACTTC. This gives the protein CAWQVTSGAAYGQYF.

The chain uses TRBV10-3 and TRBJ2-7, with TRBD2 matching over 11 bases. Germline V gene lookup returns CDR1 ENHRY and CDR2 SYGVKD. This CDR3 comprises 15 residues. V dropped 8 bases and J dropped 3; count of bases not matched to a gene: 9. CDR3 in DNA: TGTGCCATCCGAACGGGGACTAGCGGTTTCTACGAGCAGTACTTC. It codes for CAIRTGTSGFYEQYF.

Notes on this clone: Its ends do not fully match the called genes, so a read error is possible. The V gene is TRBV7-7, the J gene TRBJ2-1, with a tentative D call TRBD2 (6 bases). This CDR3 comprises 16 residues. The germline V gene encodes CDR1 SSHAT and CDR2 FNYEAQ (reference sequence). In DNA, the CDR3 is TGTGCTAGCAGCTTTTCACCTTGCGGGGTGTACAATGAGCAGTTCTTC. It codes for CASSFSPCGVYNEQFF.

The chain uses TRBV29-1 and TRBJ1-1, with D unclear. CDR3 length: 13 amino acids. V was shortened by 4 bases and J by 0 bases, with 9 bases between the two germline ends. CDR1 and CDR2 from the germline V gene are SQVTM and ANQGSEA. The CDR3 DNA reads TGCAGCGTTGCTTTTGGCATGAACACTGAAGCTTTCTTT. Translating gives CSVAFGMNTEAFF.

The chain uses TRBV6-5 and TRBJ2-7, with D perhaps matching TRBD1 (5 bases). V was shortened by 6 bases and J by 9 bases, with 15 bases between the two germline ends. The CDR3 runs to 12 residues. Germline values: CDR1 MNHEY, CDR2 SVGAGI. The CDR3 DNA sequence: TGTGCCAGCAGGAACAGGCAGCAACCGCAGTACTTC. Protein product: CASRNRQQPQYF.

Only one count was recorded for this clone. CDR3 loop: CASKDRVKEKLFF. DNA for the CDR3: TGTGCCAGCAAAGACAGGGTTAAGGAAAAACTGTTTTTT. V usage is TRBV27 and J usage is TRBJ1-4, with 7 bases that match TRBD1. V lost 7 bases to trimming and J lost 8 bases; unmatched junction nucleotides: 7. This CDR3 contains 13 residues. Germline CDR1 and CDR2: MNHEY and SMNVEV (reference sequence).

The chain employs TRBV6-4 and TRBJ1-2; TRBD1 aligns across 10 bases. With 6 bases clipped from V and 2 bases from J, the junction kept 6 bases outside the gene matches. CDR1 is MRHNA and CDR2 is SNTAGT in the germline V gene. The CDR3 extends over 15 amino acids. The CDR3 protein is CASRAGTGANYGYTF. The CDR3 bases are TGTGCCAGCAGGGCTGGGACAGGGGCGAACTATGGCTACACCTTC.

As DNA, the CDR3 is TGTGCCAGCACCCGGACAGGGGTGAACTATGGCTACACCTTC. Its translation: CASTRTGVNYGYTF. The chain uses TRBV2 and TRBJ1-2; the match to TRBD1 covers 9 bases. The CDR3 contains 14 residues. Germline loops: CDR1 SNHLY, CDR2 FYNNEI. V lost 7 bases to trimming and J lost 2 bases; unmatched junction nucleotides: 5.

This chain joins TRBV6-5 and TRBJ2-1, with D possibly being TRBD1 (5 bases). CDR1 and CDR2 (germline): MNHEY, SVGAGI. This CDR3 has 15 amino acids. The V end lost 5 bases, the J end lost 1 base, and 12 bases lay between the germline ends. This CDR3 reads CASSPQGKSYNEQFF. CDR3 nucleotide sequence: TGTGCCAGCAGTCCGCAGGGAAAATCCTACAATGAGCAGTTCTTC.

The CDR3: CASSLERGQDERTYEQYF. The DNA for the CDR3 is TGTGCCAGCAGCTTAGAACGAGGACAGGACGAAAGGACCTACGAGCAGTACTTC. This chain connects TRBV7-9 to TRBJ2-7; 7 positions agree with TRBD1. With V trimmed by 1 base and J by 2 bases, 14 bases remained unmatched. The CDR3 loop spans 18 amino acids. In germline, CDR1 is SEHNR, CDR2 FQNEAQ (reference sequence).

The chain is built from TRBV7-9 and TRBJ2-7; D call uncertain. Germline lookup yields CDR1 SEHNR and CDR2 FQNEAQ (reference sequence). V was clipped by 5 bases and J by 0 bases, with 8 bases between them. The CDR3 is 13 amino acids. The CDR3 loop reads CASSPPVSYEQYF. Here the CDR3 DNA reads TGTGCCAGCAGCCCTCCGGTCTCCTACGAGCAGTACTTC.

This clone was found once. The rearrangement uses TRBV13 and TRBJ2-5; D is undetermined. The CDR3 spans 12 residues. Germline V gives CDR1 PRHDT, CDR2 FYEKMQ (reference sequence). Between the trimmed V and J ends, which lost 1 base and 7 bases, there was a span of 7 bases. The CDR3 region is CASSLAFGTQYF. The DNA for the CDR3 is TGTGCCAGCAGCTTAGCCTTCGGGACCCAGTACTTC.

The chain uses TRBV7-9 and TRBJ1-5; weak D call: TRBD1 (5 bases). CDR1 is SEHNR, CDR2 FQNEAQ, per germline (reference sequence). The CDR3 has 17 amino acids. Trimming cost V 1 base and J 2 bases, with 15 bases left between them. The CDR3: CASSLVQDVGGNQPQHF. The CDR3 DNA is TGTGCCAGCAGCTTAGTTCAGGATGTAGGGGGCAATCAGCCCCAGCATTTT.

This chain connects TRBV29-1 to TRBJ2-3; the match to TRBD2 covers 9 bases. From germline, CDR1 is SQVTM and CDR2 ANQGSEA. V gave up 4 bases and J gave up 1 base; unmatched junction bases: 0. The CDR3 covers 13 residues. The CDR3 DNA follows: TGCAGCGTTGGGACTAGCGGCACAGATACGCAGTATTTT. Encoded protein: CSVGTSGTDTQYF.

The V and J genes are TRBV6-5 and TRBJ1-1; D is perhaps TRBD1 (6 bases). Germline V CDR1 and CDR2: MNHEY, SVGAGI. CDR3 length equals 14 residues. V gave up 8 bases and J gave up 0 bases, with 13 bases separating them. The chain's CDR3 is CASGGQHLNTEAFF. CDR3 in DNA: TGTGCCAGCGGCGGACAGCACCTGAACACTGAAGCTTTCTTT.

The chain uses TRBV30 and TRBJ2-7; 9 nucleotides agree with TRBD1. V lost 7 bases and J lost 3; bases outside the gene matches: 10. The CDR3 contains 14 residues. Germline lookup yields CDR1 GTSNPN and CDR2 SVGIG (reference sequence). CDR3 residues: CASKRRDRDYEQYF. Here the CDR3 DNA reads TGTGCCTCGAAGAGACGGGACAGGGACTACGAGCAGTACTTC.